This is a list of T cell receptor beta chains from one sample in a study of a mutant IDH1 vaccine in newly diagnosed glioma. Antigen specificity for these receptors is unknown. Produced via immunoSEQ multiplex PCR; TCRdb's table is partial and in-frame only. The repertoire holds 77,000 or so clones, with approximately 75% as singletons. This specimen consisted of PBMCs, obtained from a glioma patient whose treatment included an IDH1 peptide vaccine. The receptors here all came from a man aged 35-49 years with glioma. Each CDR3 is given with its conserved first and last residue. D genes are given only for firm matches. Expanded clones get a size class; other rows say once, few or many, or leave the size out.

v_call	clone_size	d_call	j_call	cdr3_nt	cdr3_aa
TRBV2	.	TRBD2	TRBJ2-7	TGTGCCACCCTAGCGGGAGGGCCCTACGAGCAGTACTTC	CATLAGGPYEQYF
TRBV25-1	.	.	TRBJ1-1	TGTGCCAGTGCCTCGGAAGCCCTTATACAGGGGAACACTGAAGCTTTCTTT	CASASEALIQGNTEAFF
TRBV6-5	.	.	TRBJ2-7	TGTGCCAGCAGTTACTCGTGGGCCTCCTACGAGCAGTACTTC	CASSYSWASYEQYF
TRBV10-3	once	TRBD2	TRBJ2-5	TGTGCCATCAGTCAAACCGGGACTAGACAAGAGACCCAGTACTTC	CAISQTGTRQETQYF
TRBV2	few	.	TRBJ1-2	TGTGCCAGCCGATATTCAGACTATGGCTACACCTTC	CASRYSDYGYTF
TRBV29-1	.	.	TRBJ2-6	TGCAGCGCCCGGGAGTACGGGTCTGGGGCCAACGTCCTGACTTTC	CSAREYGSGANVLTF
TRBV27	.	.	TRBJ2-3	TGTGCCAGCAGTTTATCGCGCCATTCAGATACGCAGTATTTT	CASSLSRHSDTQYF
TRBV5-6	.	.	TRBJ2-3	TGTGCCAGCAGTCTTGCTTGGGGGGCAGAAGATACGCAGTATTTT	CASSLAWGAEDTQYF
TRBV5-6	few	TRBD1	TRBJ1-5	TGTGCCAGCAGCTTAAACCCGCAGGGGGACCAGCCCCAGCATTTT	CASSLNPQGDQPQHF
TRBV6-1	.	.	TRBJ1-2	TGTGCCAGCAGTTTAGCAGGGGGCTACACCTTC	CASSLAGGYTF
TRBV6-6	.	TRBD2	TRBJ2-7	TGTGCCAGCACGCAGCGGGGGCGAGGAGCCTACGAGCAGTACTTC	CASTQRGRGAYEQYF
TRBV5-1	.	.	TRBJ2-7	TGCGCCAGCAGTAAACAAATCGATGGACGGAGCAATATCTACGAGCAGTACTTC	CASSKQIDGRSNIYEQYF
TRBV4-1	.	.	TRBJ2-3	TGCGCCAGCAGCCAAGATCAGGACCCCCGAGCAGATACGCAGTATTTT	CASSQDQDPRADTQYF
TRBV30	.	.	TRBJ2-7	TGTGCCTGGAGTGCCAGAAGTAGGGACGAGCAGTACTTC	CAWSARSRDEQYF
TRBV15	.	.	TRBJ2-2	TGTGCCACCAGCAGAGATCGAGGGAACACCGGGGAGCTGTTTTTT	CATSRDRGNTGELFF
TRBV5-4	.	TRBD1	TRBJ1-4	TGTGCCAGCAGCCCTGGACAGGGCGCGGGTGAAAAACTGTTTTTT	CASSPGQGAGEKLFF
TRBV11-2	.	TRBD1	TRBJ2-7	TGTGCCAGCAGCTTAGAGGCAGGGGGAGACTACGAGCAGTACTTC	CASSLEAGGDYEQYF
TRBV10-1	medium-sized	TRBD2	TRBJ2-3	TGCGCCAGCAGTGAAGGTAGCGGGGGACGAGATACGCAGTATTTT	CASSEGSGGRDTQYF
TRBV10-3	.	TRBD1	TRBJ1-5	TGTGCCATCAGTGAGTCGTTGCGGACAGGGGGCCAGCCCCAGCATTTT	CAISESLRTGGQPQHF
TRBV19	.	TRBD1	TRBJ2-1	TGTGCCAGTAGTATTCAACAGGGGTCCTACAATGAGCAGTTCTTC	CASSIQQGSYNEQFF
TRBV30	.	.	TRBJ2-2	TGTGCCTGGAGTGTAATTTTGGGCACCGGGGAGCTGTTTTTT	CAWSVILGTGELFF
TRBV19	.	TRBD2	TRBJ2-7	TGTGCCAGTAGTGACGGACTAGCGGGAGCTTCTCGGAAGCAGTACTTC	CASSDGLAGASRKQYF
TRBV5-1	.	.	TRBJ2-3	TGCGCCAGCAGCTTGGAAGACAGCACAGATACGCAGTATTTT	CASSLEDSTDTQYF
TRBV7-3	.	.	TRBJ2-6	TGTGCCAGCAGAAGCCATCCCAGGGAATCTGGGGCCAACGTCCTGACTTTC	CASRSHPRESGANVLTF
TRBV15	.	TRBD2	TRBJ2-3	TGTGCCACCAGCATACTAGCGGGGGATGATACGCAGTATTTT	CATSILAGDDTQYF
TRBV11-2	.	TRBD2	TRBJ2-2	TGTGCCAGCGTTATCCCGGGAGGGGGAAGCACCGGGGAGCTGTTTTTT	CASVIPGGGSTGELFF
TRBV19	once	TRBD1	TRBJ1-2	TGTGCCAGTAGGGGTCCGGGACAGCTTAACTATGGCTACACCTTC	CASRGPGQLNYGYTF
TRBV19	few	TRBD1	TRBJ1-4	TGTGCCAGTAGCCCGGACAGGGTTGACGAAAAACTGTTTTTT	CASSPDRVDEKLFF
TRBV4-3	few	.	TRBJ1-5	TGCGCCAGCAGCCAAGATAACAGGGCGGGAAGAGAGCCCCAGCATTTT	CASSQDNRAGREPQHF
TRBV15	.	TRBD1	TRBJ1-5	TGTGCCACCAGCCCCTGGGGGACAGGGGGTGATCAGCCCCAGCATTTT	CATSPWGTGGDQPQHF
TRBV6-5	.	.	TRBJ2-1	TGTGCCAGCAGTGCTAACAGGAGAGGTTTTAGCGAGCAGTTCTTC	CASSANRRGFSEQFF